The 21 T cell receptor beta chains below all came from one sample that was sequenced in a study of shared clonotypes between healthy human individuals (dated by TCRdb to between 2020 and 2021). Libraries came from the immunoSEQ multiplex PCR assay. The table was pulled from immuneACCESS by TCRdb, which kept in-frame rearrangements only. Such tables lose some clones; where checked, under half of the loss comes from unresolved V genes, and the rest has no known cause. The table for this sample lists under 650,000 clones; about 96% of them were counted only once. 0.06% of the sample comes from the top ten. Sequencing was carried out using naive CD4+ T cells sorted from blood. Read against the paper, the sample's cell subset or site label means: CD45RA+ positively selected. These receptor sequences come from a young woman in good health.

The chain carries TRBV18 and TRBJ2-2, with D possibly being TRBD1 (6 bases). Germline CDR1 is KGHSH and CDR2 is LQKENI. V lost 3 bases to trimming and J lost 3 bases, with 11 bases between them. The CDR3 covers 15 residues. CDR3 nucleotides: TGTGCCAGCTCACCTCGGGACACCGACACCGGGGAGCTGTTTTTT. Its protein is CASSPRDTDTGELFF.

J is TRBJ2-6 and V is TRBV7-3; the match to TRBD1 covers 8 bases. The germline V gene has CDR1 SGHTA and CDR2 FQGTGA. The CDR3 runs 16 residues. The V and J ends lost 5 bases and 2 bases, in that order; junction bases with no gene match: 5. In nucleotides, the CDR3 is TGTGCCAGCAGCACACAGGGGGTAGCTGGGGCCAACGTCCTGACTTTC. This sequence encodes CASSTQGVAGANVLTF.

The CDR3 DNA is TGTGCCAGCAGTTTAAGGACAGTCCCGGCTAATGAAAAACTGTTTTTT. As protein: CASSLRTVPANEKLFF. This chain connects TRBV28 to TRBJ1-4, with D possibly being TRBD1 (6 bases). V shed 2 bases and J shed 3 bases, with 13 bases lying between them. Per germline, CDR1 MDHEN and CDR2 SYDVKM. The CDR3 totals 16 residues.

The rearrangement links TRBV19 to TRBJ2-7; 9 nucleotides line up with TRBD2. The CDR3 is 15 residues long. Unmatched junction bases numbered 12, after V lost 8 bases and J lost 4 bases. Germline CDR1 LNHDA, CDR2 SQIVND (reference sequence). As DNA, the CDR3 is TGTGCCAGTTCGACTAGGCGTAGCGGGAGTTACGAGCAGTACTTC. As protein: CASSTRRSGSYEQYF.

DNA for the CDR3: TGCGCCAGCAGCCAAGATCCTTCCGGTCGCTCTGGAAACACCATATATTTT. Residues: CASSQDPSGRSGNTIYF. V and J are TRBV4-1 and TRBJ1-3; D not resolved. The CDR3 runs to 17 residues. V shed 0 bases and J shed 0 bases, with 12 bases lying between them. Germline CDR1 is MGHRA and CDR2 is YSYEKL.

Note on this clone: Other nucleotide sequences from this sample produce the same CDR3. V gene TRBV29-1 combines with J gene TRBJ2-5; D unclear. This CDR3 region has 12 residues. The V gene's germline CDR1 is SQVTM and CDR2 ANQGSEA. Trimming took off 3 bases at V and 2 bases at J, with 7 bases between the two ends. This CDR3 reads CSVDQAQETQYF. CDR3 sequence (DNA): TGCAGCGTTGACCAGGCACAAGAGACCCAGTACTTC.

This clone was observed a few times. The rearrangement uses TRBV2 and TRBJ1-5; D is unresolved. Trimming left V 6 bases short and J 5 bases short, with 8 bases between. The CDR3 has 12 residues. Germline loops: CDR1 SNHLY, CDR2 FYNNEI. Here the CDR3 DNA reads TGTGCCAGCAGGCGTCAAGATCAGCCCCAGCATTTT. This gives the protein CASRRQDQPQHF. The full variable domain, completed using reference TRBV2 and TRBJ1-5, is EPEVTQTPSHQVTQMGQEVILRCVPISNHLYFYWYRQILGQKVEFLVSFYNNEISEKSEIFDDQFSVERPDGSNFTLKIRSTKLEDSAMYFCASRRQDQPQHFGDGTRLSIL.

The chain uses TRBV15 and TRBJ2-5, with 9 bases matching TRBD1. TRBJ2-7 matches the DNA end more closely, so the J call is doubtful. The CDR3 length is 17 residues. Looked up from germline, CDR1 is LNHNV and CDR2 is YYDKDF (reference sequence). The CDR3 region has the DNA TGTGCCACCAGCGGCCGACTACAGGGGGCGCATTCCTACGAGCAGTACTTC. It translates to CATSGRLQGAHSYEQYF.

The chain links TRBV7-7 to TRBJ1-5; D unclear. V was pared by 6 bases and J by 1 base, with 13 bases between. The germline gives CDR1 SSHAT, CDR2 FNYEAQ (reference sequence). The CDR3 has 15 residues. The chain's CDR3 is CASSSGQWSNQPQHF. Written as DNA, the CDR3 is TGTGCCAGCAGTAGCGGGCAGTGGAGCAATCAGCCCCAGCATTTT.

This clone was recorded once. J is TRBJ2-7 and V is TRBV10-3, with D maybe TRBD1 (6 bases). Germline loops: CDR1 ENHRY, CDR2 SYGVKD. V dropped 3 bases and J dropped 2 bases, with 11 bases sitting between them. This CDR3 is built from 14 residues. This CDR3 is CAISDSNRAYEQYF. DNA for the CDR3: TGTGCCATCAGTGACTCGAACAGGGCCTACGAGCAGTACTTC.

The chain is built from TRBV6-6 and TRBJ2-6; D uncertain. Trimming took 6 bases from V and 0 from J, leaving 12 bases between them. CDR1 and CDR2 (germline): MNHNY, SVGAGI (reference sequence). This CDR3 spans 16 amino acids. The CDR3 region has the DNA TGTGCCAGCAGCCCGGAGTCCCTCTCTGGGGCCAACGTCCTGACTTTC. Translating gives CASSPESLSGANVLTF.

This chain uses TRBV5-1 with TRBJ2-3; 9 bases fit TRBD2. This CDR3 spans 14 amino acids. Germline V gene lookup returns CDR1 SGHRS and CDR2 YFSETQ. The junction had 5 bases not matched to a gene; V was cut back by 4 bases and J by 5 bases. The CDR3 region is CASSKTSGQDTQYF. Here the CDR3 DNA reads TGCGCCAGCAGCAAAACTAGCGGGCAAGATACGCAGTATTTT.

The chain couples TRBV6-6 to TRBJ1-1, with 8 bases matching TRBD1. This CDR3 region has 13 residues. CDR1 and CDR2 (germline): MNHNY, SVGAGI (reference sequence). V shed 6 bases and J 7 bases; nucleotides not matched to a gene: 7. The CDR3 DNA is TGTGCCAGCAGACCCAGGGGGCCGGTTGAAGCTTTCTTT. Protein: CASRPRGPVEAFF.

In its sample, this clone was seen once. The CDR3 sequence is CASSLGLAATDTQYF. The CDR3, as DNA: TGTGCCAGTAGCCTAGGACTAGCGGCCACAGATACGCAGTATTTT. The chain couples TRBV19 to TRBJ2-3; 10 nucleotides match TRBD2. The V segment lost 6 bases and the J segment 2 bases; nucleotides outside the gene matches: 5. The CDR3 length is 15 residues. Germline CDR1 LNHDA, CDR2 SQIVND (reference sequence).

On this clone itself: Different DNA sequences within this sample yield the same CDR3. The chain joins TRBV29-1 to TRBJ2-5; TRBD2 agrees at 9 bases. Trimming at V came to 6 bases and at J to 5 bases, leaving 10 bases not matched to a gene. CDR1 is SQVTM, CDR2 ANQGSEA, per germline. This CDR3 spans 14 amino acids. The CDR3 bases are TGCAGCGTCGCCAGGCTAGCGGGGAAGGAGACCCAGTACTTC. Translation: CSVARLAGKETQYF.

The rearrangement links TRBV27 to TRBJ1-1; D unresolved. Germline V gene lookup returns CDR1 MNHEY and CDR2 SMNVEV (reference sequence). CDR3 length equals 14 residues. V lost 3 bases and J 0 bases, leaving 8 bases between the germline ends. CDR3 loop: CASSFGLMNTEAFF. The CDR3 DNA is TGTGCCAGCAGTTTTGGACTCATGAACACTGAAGCTTTCTTT.

This clone appeared once. The chain couples TRBV5-1 to TRBJ2-1, with D tentatively TRBD1 (7 bases). The CDR3 has 16 residues. Germline lookup yields CDR1 SGHRS and CDR2 YFSETQ. Trimming left V 7 bases short and J 8 bases short, with 25 bases between. For the CDR3, the DNA is TGCGCCAGCTCCTTGAGAGCAGGGGGGTCAGGCGATGAGCAGTTCTTC. Its protein product is CASSLRAGGSGDEQFF. The variable domain in full, with the rest retrieved from reference TRBV5-1 and TRBJ2-1, is KAGVTQTPRYLIKTRGQQVTLSCSPISGHRSVSWYQQTPGQGLQFLFEYFSETQRNKGNFPGRFSGRQFSNSRSEMNVSTLELGDSALYLCASSLRAGGSGDEQFFGPGTRLTVL.

The rearrangement links TRBV5-1 to TRBJ2-5, with TRBD2 matching 7 bases. Germline V gene data show CDR1 as SGHRS and CDR2 as YFSETQ. V lost 2 bases, J lost 5 bases, and 15 bases stayed unmatched. The CDR3 totals 17 residues. The CDR3 nucleotides read TGCGCCAGCAGCTTCGGTCTCCTAGCGGAGTCGGGGGAGACCCAGTACTTC. Residues: CASSFGLLAESGETQYF.

V usage is TRBV7-3 and J usage is TRBJ2-2, with no clear D. This CDR3 contains 13 residues. The V end was cut by 5 bases, the J end by 4 bases, with 8 bases between. Germline CDR1 SGHTA, CDR2 FQGTGA. The CDR3 region is CASSLLSTGELFF. Here the CDR3 DNA reads TGTGCCAGCAGCCTATTATCCACCGGGGAGCTGTTTTTT.

The chain is built from TRBV18 and TRBJ2-7; a possible D gene is TRBD2 (5 bases). Between the trimmed V and J ends, which lost 6 bases and 9 bases, there was a span of 12 bases. Germline V gene lookup returns CDR1 KGHSH and CDR2 LQKENI. The CDR3 runs 11 residues. In nucleotides, the CDR3 is TGTGCCAGCTCGCAACATGAGGGGCAGTACTTC. The encoded protein is CASSQHEGQYF.

V and J are TRBV19 and TRBJ1-3; no clear D. In germline, CDR1 is LNHDA, CDR2 SQIVND (reference sequence). V was pared by 3 bases and J by 0 bases, with 12 bases between. The CDR3 covers 16 residues. The CDR3 loop is CASSIVHRSSGNTIYF. In nucleotides, the CDR3 is TGTGCCAGTAGTATCGTGCACAGAAGCTCTGGAAACACCATATATTTT.